The 16 T cell receptor beta chains below come from one sample, sequenced in a study of blood T cell repertoires in COVID-19. Method: immunoSEQ multiplex PCR; TCRdb's copy keeps in-frame clones and lacks some. The repertoire includes tens of thousands of clones, roughly 80% of them detected once, and under 30% sits in the top ten. The sequenced material came from peripheral blood. Receptors were obtained from a human donor with acute or convalescent COVID-19. The donor label of this sample is uncertain.

The chain combines TRBV7-9 with TRBJ1-2; D possibly corresponds to TRBD1 (6 bases). The germline gives CDR1 SEHNR, CDR2 FQNEAQ (reference sequence). Trimming pared 3 bases from V and 8 bases from J, leaving 10 bases between. The CDR3 has 12 residues. This CDR3 reads CASSFDRNGYTF. The CDR3 nucleotides read TGTGCCAGCAGCTTCGACAGGAACGGCTACACCTTC.

The chain is built from TRBV7-9 and TRBJ1-1; D unclear. Germline V CDR1 and CDR2: SEHNR, FQNEAQ (reference sequence). The CDR3 has 14 residues. Trimming pared 4 bases from V and 1 base from J, leaving 10 bases between. CDR3 loop: CASSSWRENTEAFF. DNA of the CDR3: TGTGCCAGCAGCTCATGGAGAGAGAACACTGAAGCTTTCTTT.

The chain has TRBV2 and TRBJ1-2; TRBD1 agrees at 8 bases. Losses at the gene ends were 6 bases for V and 3 bases for J; bases not matched to a gene: 9. Germline loops: CDR1 SNHLY, CDR2 FYNNEI. The CDR3 contains 15 residues. CDR3 amino acids: CASRGDGQGDYGYTF. The CDR3 DNA reads TGTGCCAGCAGGGGGGATGGACAGGGAGACTATGGCTACACCTTC.

The gene calls are TRBV4-1 and TRBJ2-7, with D possibly TRBD2 on 5 matching bases. Trimming pared 2 bases from V and 5 bases from J, leaving 10 bases between. Germline CDR1 MGHRA, CDR2 YSYEKL. This CDR3 has 13 amino acids. CDR3: CASSQTSSNEQYF. CDR3 coding DNA: TGCGCCAGCAGCCAAACTAGTTCCAACGAGCAGTACTTC.

V usage is TRBV6-5 and J usage is TRBJ2-1; the D gene is possibly TRBD1 (6 bases). This CDR3 is 12 amino acids long. Germline-derived CDR1 and CDR2 are MNHEY and SVGAGI. Trimming left V 10 bases short and J 5 bases short, with 12 bases between. The CDR3 region has the DNA TGTGCCACCCAGAGACAGGACAATGAGCAGTTCTTC. Its protein product is CATQRQDNEQFF.

This chain joins TRBV18 and TRBJ2-3; 8 bases agree with TRBD2. From germline, CDR1 is KGHSH and CDR2 LQKENI. V lost 3 bases, J lost 2 bases, and 7 bases stayed unmatched. The CDR3 covers 16 residues. The CDR3 DNA reads as TGTGCCAGCTCACCCGGCCTAGCGGGCTACACAGATACGCAGTATTTT. Translation gives CASSPGLAGYTDTQYF.

This chain links TRBV7-9 with TRBJ1-1; D is unresolved. Trimming removed 5 bases from V and 7 bases from J, with 14 bases in between. This CDR3 contains 13 residues. Germline values: CDR1 SEHNR, CDR2 FQNEAQ (reference sequence). CDR3 sequence: CASSPLGGGEAFF. The CDR3 coding sequence is TGTGCCAGCAGCCCCCTGGGTGGCGGTGAAGCTTTCTTT.

The chain couples TRBV7-3 to TRBJ1-1; D is unclear. Germline V gives CDR1 SGHTA, CDR2 FQGTGA. The CDR3 runs to 11 residues. V was clipped by 5 bases and J by 3 bases, with 4 bases between them. CDR3 coding DNA: TGTGCCAGCAGCAGAGACACTGAAGCTTTCTTT. This gives the protein CASSRDTEAFF.

The chain recombines TRBV11-2 with TRBJ2-5; 12 bases match TRBD2. With 7 bases clipped from V and 5 bases from J, the junction kept 11 bases outside the gene matches. Per germline, CDR1 SGHAT and CDR2 FQNNGV. The CDR3 length is 16 residues. For the CDR3, the DNA is TGTGCCAGCACTCCCCTAGCGGGAGGGCCCTCGGAGACCCAGTACTTC. It is translated as CASTPLAGGPSETQYF.

For the CDR3, the DNA is TGTGCCAGCACCAGCAGCGGGGGGGGGTACGAGCAGTACTTC. This translates into CASTSSGGGYEQYF. The chain combines TRBV6-5 with TRBJ2-7, with TRBD2 matching over 10 bases. Germline-derived CDR1 and CDR2 are MNHEY and SVGAGI. This CDR3 has 14 residues. The V gene end was trimmed by 7 bases and the J gene end by 4 bases; junction bases not matched to a gene: 7.

The genes are TRBV10-3 and TRBJ1-2; 8 bases line up with TRBD1. Germline V gives CDR1 ENHRY, CDR2 SYGVKD. The junction had 13 bases not matched to a gene; V was cut back by 7 bases and J by 6 bases. The CDR3 has 15 amino acids. CDR3 DNA: TGTGCCATCACCCCAGAGGACAGGGAATTCCATGGCTACACCTTC. Encoded protein: CAITPEDREFHGYTF.

This clone was picked up a small number of times. The chain couples TRBV9 to TRBJ2-1; D perhaps matches TRBD2 (5 bases). CDR1 and CDR2 from the germline V gene are SGDLS and YYNGEE. Trimming stripped 4 bases from V and 4 bases from J, with 12 bases between. This CDR3 region has 14 residues. CDR3 amino acids: CASSPRGLYNEQFF. The CDR3 DNA reads as TGTGCCAGCAGCCCCAGAGGGCTTTACAATGAGCAGTTCTTC. Filled out from reference TRBV9 and TRBJ2-1, the complete variable domain reads DSGVTQTPKHLITATGQRVTLRCSPRSGDLSVYWYQQSLDQGLQFLIQYYNGEERAKGNILERFSAQQFPDLHSELNLSSLELGDSALYFCASSPRGLYNEQFFGPGTRLTVL.

The gene calls are TRBV6-9 and TRBJ2-1, with a tentative D call TRBD2 (6 bases). With 0 bases removed from V and 8 bases from J, the gap between germline ends came to 20 bases. CDR3 length: 17 residues. Germline V gene data show CDR1 as MNHGY and CDR2 as SVAAGI. CDR3: CASSYSPETSVSDEQFF. The CDR3, as DNA: TGTGCCAGCAGTTATTCCCCCGAGACTAGTGTCTCTGATGAGCAGTTCTTC.

The chain joins TRBV27 to TRBJ1-2; tentatively, D is TRBD1 (6 bases). Looked up from germline, CDR1 is MNHEY and CDR2 is SMNVEV (reference sequence). Between the trimmed V and J ends, which lost 10 bases and 7 bases, there was a span of 28 bases. This CDR3 has 16 residues. The CDR3 nucleotides are TGTGCCATCAGGTCAGGGGCGGATTCATCTATGGCTGGCTACACCTTC. Encoded protein: CAIRSGADSSMAGYTF.

V and J are TRBV29-1 and TRBJ2-4; TRBD2 agrees at 10 bases. CDR1 and CDR2 from the germline V gene are SQVTM and ANQGSEA. This CDR3 region has 17 residues. The J segment lost 0 bases and the V segment lost 6 bases, leaving 11 bases of the junction unmatched. CDR3 sequence reads: CSVSGGLAEIAKNIQYF. CDR3 DNA: TGCAGCGTCTCCGGCGGACTAGCGGAGATAGCCAAAAACATTCAGTACTTC.

The V gene is TRBV2, the J gene TRBJ2-2, with TRBD2 identical over 7 bases. The CDR3 sequence is 15 residues long. The V and J ends lost 3 bases and 4 bases, in that order; junction bases with no gene match: 5. The V gene's germline CDR1 is SNHLY and CDR2 FYNNEI. CDR3 sequence: CASSDREEVTGELFF. The CDR3, as DNA: TGTGCCAGCAGTGACCGGGAGGAGGTCACCGGGGAGCTGTTTTTT.